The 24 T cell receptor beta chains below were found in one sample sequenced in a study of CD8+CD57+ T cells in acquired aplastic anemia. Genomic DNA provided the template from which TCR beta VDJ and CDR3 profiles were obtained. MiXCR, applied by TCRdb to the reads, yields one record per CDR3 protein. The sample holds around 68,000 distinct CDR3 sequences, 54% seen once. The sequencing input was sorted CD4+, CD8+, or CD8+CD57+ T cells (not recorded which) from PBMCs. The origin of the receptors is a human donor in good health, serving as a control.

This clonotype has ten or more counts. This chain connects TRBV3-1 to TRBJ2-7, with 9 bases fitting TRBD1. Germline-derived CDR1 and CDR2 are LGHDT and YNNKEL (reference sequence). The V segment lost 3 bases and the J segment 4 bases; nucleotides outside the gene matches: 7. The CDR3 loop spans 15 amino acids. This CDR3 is CASSHTGGKWYEQYF. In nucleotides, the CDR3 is TGTGCCAGCAGCCATACAGGGGGCAAATGGTACGAGCAGTACTTC.

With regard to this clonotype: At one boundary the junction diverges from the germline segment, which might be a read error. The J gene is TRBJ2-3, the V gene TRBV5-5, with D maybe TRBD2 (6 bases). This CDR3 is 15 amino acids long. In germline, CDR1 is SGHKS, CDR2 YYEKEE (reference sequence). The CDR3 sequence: CASGFGGISTDTQYF. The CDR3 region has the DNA TGTGCCAGCGGCTTTGGGGGGATAAGCACAGATACGCAGTATTTT.

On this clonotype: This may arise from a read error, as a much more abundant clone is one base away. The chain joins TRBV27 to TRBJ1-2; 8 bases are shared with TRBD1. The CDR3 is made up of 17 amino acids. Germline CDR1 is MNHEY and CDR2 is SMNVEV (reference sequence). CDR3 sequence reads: CAGSSTGGSLGDYGYTF. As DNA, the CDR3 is TGTGCCGGCAGTTCCACAGGGGGGAGCCTTGGCGACTATGGCTACACCTTC.

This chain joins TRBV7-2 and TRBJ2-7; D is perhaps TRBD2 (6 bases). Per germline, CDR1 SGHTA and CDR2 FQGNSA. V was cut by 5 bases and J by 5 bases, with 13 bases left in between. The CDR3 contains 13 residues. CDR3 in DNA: TGTGCCAGCAGCCCGAGGAGGGATAACGAGCAGTACTTC. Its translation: CASSPRRDNEQYF.

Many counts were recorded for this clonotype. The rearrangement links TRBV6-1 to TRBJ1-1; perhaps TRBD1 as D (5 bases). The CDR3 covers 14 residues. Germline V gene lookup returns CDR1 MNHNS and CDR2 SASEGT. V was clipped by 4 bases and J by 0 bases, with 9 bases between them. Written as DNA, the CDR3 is TGTGCCAGCAGTGCAGGGTTCATGAACACTGAAGCTTTCTTT. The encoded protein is CASSAGFMNTEAFF.

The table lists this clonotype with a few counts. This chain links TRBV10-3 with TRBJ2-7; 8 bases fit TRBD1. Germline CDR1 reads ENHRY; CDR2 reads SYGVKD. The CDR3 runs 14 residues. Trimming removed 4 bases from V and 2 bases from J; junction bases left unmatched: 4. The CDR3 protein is CAISGTGPAYEQYF. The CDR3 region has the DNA TGTGCCATCAGTGGGACAGGGCCCGCCTACGAGCAGTACTTC.

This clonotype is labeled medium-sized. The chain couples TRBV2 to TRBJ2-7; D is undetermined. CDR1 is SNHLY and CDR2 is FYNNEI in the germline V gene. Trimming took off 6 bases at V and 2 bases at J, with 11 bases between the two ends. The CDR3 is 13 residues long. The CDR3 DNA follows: TGTGCCAGCAGGGGAACAAAGACCTACGAGCAGTACTTC. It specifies CASRGTKTYEQYF.

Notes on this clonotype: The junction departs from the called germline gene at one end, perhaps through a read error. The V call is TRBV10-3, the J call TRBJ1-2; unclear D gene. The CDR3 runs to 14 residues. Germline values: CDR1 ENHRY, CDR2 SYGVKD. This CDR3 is CASSRSTQSYGYTF. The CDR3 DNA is TGTGCCAGCAGTCGCTCGACTCAAAGCTATGGCTACACCTTC.

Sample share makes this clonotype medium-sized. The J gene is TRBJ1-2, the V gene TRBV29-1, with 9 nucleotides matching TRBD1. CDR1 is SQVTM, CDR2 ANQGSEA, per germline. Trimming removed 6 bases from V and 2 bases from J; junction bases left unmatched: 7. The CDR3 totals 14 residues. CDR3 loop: CSVVGQGSNYGYTF. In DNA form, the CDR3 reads TGCAGCGTCGTAGGACAGGGGTCGAACTATGGCTACACCTTC.

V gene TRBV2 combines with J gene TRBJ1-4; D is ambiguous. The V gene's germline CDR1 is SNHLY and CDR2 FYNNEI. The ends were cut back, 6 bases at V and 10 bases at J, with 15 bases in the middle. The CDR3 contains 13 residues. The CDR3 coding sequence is TGTGCCAGCAGCCCCGAGGCGGTGGGAAAACTGTTTTTT. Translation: CASSPEAVGKLFF.

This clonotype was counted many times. The CDR3 reads CASSLGQRNNYEQYF. The CDR3 bases are TGCGCCAGCAGCTTGGGACAGAGAAACAACTACGAGCAGTACTTC. The gene calls are TRBV5-1 and TRBJ2-7; D possibly corresponds to TRBD1 (5 bases). The CDR3 runs to 15 residues. Germline assignment: CDR1 SGHRS and CDR2 YFSETQ. V was shortened by 0 bases and J by 3 bases, with 13 bases between the two germline ends.

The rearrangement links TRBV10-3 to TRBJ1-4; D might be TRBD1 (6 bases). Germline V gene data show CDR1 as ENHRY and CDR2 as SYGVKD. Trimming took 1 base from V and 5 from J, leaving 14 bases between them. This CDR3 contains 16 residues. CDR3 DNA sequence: TGTGCCATCAGTGAGTTTCAAGGACAGCCGAATGAAAAACTGTTTTTT. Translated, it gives CAISEFQGQPNEKLFF.

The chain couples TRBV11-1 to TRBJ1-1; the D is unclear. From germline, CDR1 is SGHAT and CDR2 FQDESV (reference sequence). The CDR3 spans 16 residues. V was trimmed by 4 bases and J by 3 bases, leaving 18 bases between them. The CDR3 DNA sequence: TGTGCCAGCAGCTGGAGACCCTTGGCTACGGACACTGAAGCTTTCTTT. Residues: CASSWRPLATDTEAFF.

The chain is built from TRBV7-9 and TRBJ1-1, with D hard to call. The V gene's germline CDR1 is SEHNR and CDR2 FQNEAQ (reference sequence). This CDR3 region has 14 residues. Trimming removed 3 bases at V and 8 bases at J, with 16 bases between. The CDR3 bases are TGTGCCAGCAGCTTGGAGCCTACATTTGGCGAAGCTTTCTTT. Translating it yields CASSLEPTFGEAFF.

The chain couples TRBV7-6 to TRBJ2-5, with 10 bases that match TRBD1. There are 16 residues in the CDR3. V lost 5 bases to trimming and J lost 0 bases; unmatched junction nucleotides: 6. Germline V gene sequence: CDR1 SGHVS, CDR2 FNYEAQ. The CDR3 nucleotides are TGTGCCAGCAGCCTAACGGGACAGGGGTACCAAGAGACCCAGTACTTC. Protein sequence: CASSLTGQGYQETQYF.

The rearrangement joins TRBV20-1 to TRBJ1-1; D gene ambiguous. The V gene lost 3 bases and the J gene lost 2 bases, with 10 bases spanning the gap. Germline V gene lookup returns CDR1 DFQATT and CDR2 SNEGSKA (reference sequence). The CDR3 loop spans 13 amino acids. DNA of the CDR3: TGCAGTGCTAGCGACTGGGGAAACACTGAAGCTTTCTTT. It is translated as CSASDWGNTEAFF.

In nucleotides, the CDR3 is TGTGCCAGCTCACCACCCTCAGCCGTCCAGACCCAGTACTTC. The encoded protein is CASSPPSAVQTQYF. The chain links TRBV18 to TRBJ2-5; no clear D gene. Trimming stripped 0 bases from V and 6 bases from J, with 11 bases between. The V gene's germline CDR1 is KGHSH and CDR2 LQKENI. The length of the CDR3 is 14 residues.

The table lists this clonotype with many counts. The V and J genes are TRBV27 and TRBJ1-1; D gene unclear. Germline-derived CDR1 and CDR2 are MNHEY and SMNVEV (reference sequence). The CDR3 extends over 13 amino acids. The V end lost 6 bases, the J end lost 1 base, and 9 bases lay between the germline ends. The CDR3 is CASSLGGNTEAFF. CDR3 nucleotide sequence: TGTGCCAGCAGCTTAGGTGGGAACACTGAAGCTTTCTTT.

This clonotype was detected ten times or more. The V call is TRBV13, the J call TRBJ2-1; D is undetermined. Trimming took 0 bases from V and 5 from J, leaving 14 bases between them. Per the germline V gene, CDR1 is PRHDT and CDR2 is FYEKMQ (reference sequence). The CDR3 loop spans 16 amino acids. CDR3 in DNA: TGTGCCAGCAGCTTAGGCACTCGGAAAGCCCACAATGAGCAGTTCTTC. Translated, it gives CASSLGTRKAHNEQFF.

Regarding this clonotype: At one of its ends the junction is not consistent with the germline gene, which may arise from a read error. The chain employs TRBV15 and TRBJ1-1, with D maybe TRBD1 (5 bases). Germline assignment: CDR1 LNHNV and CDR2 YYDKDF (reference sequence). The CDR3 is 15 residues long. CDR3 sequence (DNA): TGTGCCACCAGCGTTGAGACAGATGGTTGGACTGAAGCCTCCTTT. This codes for CATSVETDGWTEASF.

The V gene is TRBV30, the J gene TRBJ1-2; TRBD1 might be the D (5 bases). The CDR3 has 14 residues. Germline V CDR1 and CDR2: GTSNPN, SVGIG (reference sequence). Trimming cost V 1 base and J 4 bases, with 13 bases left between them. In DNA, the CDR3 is TGTGCCTGGAGTGCCAGACCTGGGGGCTATGGCTACACCTTC. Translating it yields CAWSARPGGYGYTF.

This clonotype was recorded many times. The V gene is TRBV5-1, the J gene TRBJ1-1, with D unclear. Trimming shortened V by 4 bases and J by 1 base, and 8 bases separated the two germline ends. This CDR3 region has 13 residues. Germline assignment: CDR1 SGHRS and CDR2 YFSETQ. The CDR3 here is CASSRLGNTEAFF. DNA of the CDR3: TGCGCCAGCAGCCGACTGGGGAACACTGAAGCTTTCTTT.

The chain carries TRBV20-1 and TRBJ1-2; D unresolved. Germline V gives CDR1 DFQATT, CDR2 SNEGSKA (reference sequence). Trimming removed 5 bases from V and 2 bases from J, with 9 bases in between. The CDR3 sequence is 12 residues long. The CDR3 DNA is TGCAGTGCTCCGGACTCCAACTATGGCTACACCTTC. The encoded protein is CSAPDSNYGYTF.

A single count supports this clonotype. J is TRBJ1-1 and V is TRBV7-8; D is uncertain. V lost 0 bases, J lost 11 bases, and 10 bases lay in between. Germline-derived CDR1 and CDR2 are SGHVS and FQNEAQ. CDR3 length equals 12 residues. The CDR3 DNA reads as TGTGCCAGCAGCTTAGCGCGACAAACGGCTTTCTTT. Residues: CASSLARQTAFF.